What follows are 20 T cell receptor beta chains derived from one specimen sequenced in a study of blood T cell repertoires in COVID-19. Clones were sequenced by immunoSEQ multiplex PCR, and TCRdb holds only the in-frame ones, with some missing. Among around 70,000 clones listed, around 80% were seen once. The sequenced material came from peripheral blood. The receptors here all came from a man in his fifties or sixties with active or convalescent COVID-19.

V is TRBV5-1 and J is TRBJ2-5; unclear D gene. Germline assignment: CDR1 SGHRS and CDR2 YFSETQ. The CDR3 contains 11 residues. V lost 2 bases and J 4 bases, leaving 3 bases between the germline ends. The CDR3 DNA reads TGCGCCAGCAGCTTACTAGAGACCCAGTACTTC. The encoded protein is CASSLLETQYF.

This rearrangement joins TRBV29-1 to TRBJ2-1; D is perhaps TRBD2 (6 bases). Germline values: CDR1 SQVTM, CDR2 ANQGSEA. The CDR3 is 12 residues long. Between the trimmed V and J ends, which lost 6 bases and 1 base, there was a span of 7 bases. The CDR3 DNA sequence: TGCAGCGTGGAGGGATCCTACAATGAGCAGTTCTTC. Translated, it gives CSVEGSYNEQFF.

This clone was counted a few times. The DNA for the CDR3 is TGTGCCAGCAGCTATAGCGGGGTGGAAACAGATACGCAGTATTTT. Its protein product is CASSYSGVETDTQYF. This chain joins TRBV9 and TRBJ2-3, with 8 bases matching TRBD2. Trimming at V came to 4 bases and at J to 3 bases, leaving 7 bases not matched to a gene. The CDR3 runs to 15 residues. The germline CDR1 and CDR2 sequences are SGDLS and YYNGEE.

V and J are TRBV10-3 and TRBJ1-2, with 11 bases that match TRBD1. This CDR3 has 14 residues. The ends lost 7 bases at V and 7 bases at J; junction bases unmatched: 8. In germline, CDR1 is ENHRY, CDR2 SYGVKD. CDR3 in DNA: TGTGCCATCACTGGGGACAGGGGGTTTTTTGGCTACACCTTC. It specifies CAITGDRGFFGYTF.

The table lists this clone with a few counts. The gene calls are TRBV4-2 and TRBJ1-2, with D unresolved. Germline CDR1 LGHNA, CDR2 YNFKEQ. The length of the CDR3 is 13 residues. Trimming took off 1 base at V and 4 bases at J, with 7 bases between the two ends. CDR3 sequence (DNA): TGTGCCAGCAGCCAAGGGGCCTCCTATGGCTACACCTTC. As protein: CASSQGASYGYTF.

This sequence joins TRBV6-5 and TRBJ2-1; 11 bases line up with TRBD2. The CDR3 is made up of 15 amino acids. The V gene end was trimmed by 6 bases and the J gene end by 9 bases; junction bases not matched to a gene: 10. Germline V gene lookup returns CDR1 MNHEY and CDR2 SVGAGI. The CDR3 reads CASRRSGGAGAEQFF. The CDR3, as DNA: TGTGCCAGCAGACGTAGCGGGGGGGCTGGTGCTGAGCAGTTCTTC.

This clone was seen once. The chain employs TRBV19 and TRBJ2-1; a possible D gene is TRBD2 (5 bases). CDR3 size: 14 residues. Germline values: CDR1 LNHDA, CDR2 SQIVND (reference sequence). The V end was cut by 6 bases, the J end by 10 bases, with 19 bases between. DNA for the CDR3: TGTGCCAGTAGATTTAGGACTCCCCTCGGCGAGCAGTTCTTC. This codes for CASRFRTPLGEQFF.

The CDR3 region is CASSLPGAGNTIYF. The CDR3 DNA follows: TGTGCCAGCAGCCTCCCGGGGGCTGGAAACACCATATATTTT. The rearrangement links TRBV7-8 to TRBJ1-3; weak D call: TRBD1 (5 bases). CDR1 and CDR2 (germline): SGHVS, FQNEAQ. V was cut by 5 bases and J by 2 bases, with 10 bases left in between. The CDR3 spans 14 residues.

The chain couples TRBV6-1 to TRBJ2-7; 10 bases line up with TRBD1. This CDR3 comprises 16 residues. Trimming removed 2 bases from V and 2 bases from J; junction bases left unmatched: 6. The germline V gene encodes CDR1 MNHNS and CDR2 SASEGT. CDR3 in DNA: TGTGCCAGCAGTGAATACGGGACAGGGGTTCCCTACGAGCAGTACTTC. Its protein is CASSEYGTGVPYEQYF.

This clone has a handful of counts. The rearrangement links TRBV19 to TRBJ2-7, with D maybe TRBD1 (5 bases). Germline loops: CDR1 LNHDA, CDR2 SQIVND (reference sequence). There are 14 residues in the CDR3. V was clipped by 4 bases and J by 2 bases, with 12 bases between them. The CDR3 bases are TGTGCCAGTAGTAACGCAGGGTGGGCCTACGAGCAGTACTTC. Its protein is CASSNAGWAYEQYF.

The chain carries TRBV5-4 and TRBJ2-2, with 8 bases matching TRBD2. CDR3 length equals 15 residues. J lost 5 bases, V lost 0 bases, and 3 bases had no gene match. Germline V CDR1 and CDR2: SGHNT, YYREEE (reference sequence). The CDR3 region has the DNA TGTGCCAGCAGCTTGGGCCGGGAGGGGACCGGGGAGCTGTTTTTT. Protein product: CASSLGREGTGELFF.

V gene TRBV4-3 combines with J gene TRBJ2-7; TRBD1 agrees at 7 bases. Germline V gene data show CDR1 as LGHNA and CDR2 as YSLEER. The CDR3 is 15 amino acids. V dropped 3 bases and J dropped 7; count of bases not matched to a gene: 12. CDR3 sequence: CASSQTIQGSREQYF. The CDR3 DNA follows: TGCGCCAGCAGCCAGACTATACAGGGGTCTAGGGAGCAGTACTTC.

This chain connects TRBV6-5 to TRBJ1-2; D unresolved. V gave up 4 bases and J gave up 4 bases, with 4 bases separating them. Germline values: CDR1 MNHEY, CDR2 SVGAGI. This CDR3 has 11 amino acids. As DNA, the CDR3 is TGTGCCAGCAGTTCGGGCTATGGCTACACCTTC. Translation gives CASSSGYGYTF.

V gene TRBV30 combines with J gene TRBJ2-3, with a weak D call TRBD1 (6 bases). This CDR3 has 12 residues. V lost 6 bases, J lost 2 bases, and 9 bases lay in between. The germline CDR1 and CDR2 sequences are GTSNPN and SVGIG (reference sequence). CDR3 sequence (DNA): TGTGCCTGTAGGGACAACACAGATACGCAGTATTTT. As protein: CACRDNTDTQYF.

This clone was detected a few times. This chain uses TRBV5-1 with TRBJ1-2, with TRBD1 matching 7 bases. V was pared by 0 bases and J by 6 bases, with 5 bases of the junction left unmatched. Germline CDR1 and CDR2: SGHRS and YFSETQ. This CDR3 is built from 14 residues. The CDR3 region is CASSLGQGVDGYTF. The CDR3 DNA reads TGCGCCAGCAGCTTGGGACAGGGTGTCGATGGCTACACCTTC.

The chain employs TRBV28 and TRBJ2-2; a weak D match, TRBD1 (6 bases). This CDR3 contains 15 residues. Per germline, CDR1 MDHEN and CDR2 SYDVKM. Between the trimmed V and J ends, which lost 3 bases and 1 base, there was a span of 9 bases. DNA for the CDR3: TGTGCCAGCAGTTTGTACAGGGAGAACACCGGGGAGCTGTTTTTT. It specifies CASSLYRENTGELFF.

V gene TRBV2 combines with J gene TRBJ1-1; D is possibly TRBD1 (6 bases). This CDR3 has 15 residues. CDR1 and CDR2 (germline): SNHLY, FYNNEI. Trimming took off 6 bases at V and 0 bases at J, with 14 bases between the two ends. CDR3 residues: CASRLAGVMNTEAFF. Written as DNA, the CDR3 is TGTGCCAGCAGGTTGGCAGGGGTTATGAACACTGAAGCTTTCTTT.

This clone was detected only once. V and J are TRBV11-1 and TRBJ2-2; 9 nucleotides agree with TRBD2. V was pared by 8 bases and J by 2 bases, with 6 bases of the junction left unmatched. CDR1 is SGHAT and CDR2 is FQDESV in the germline V gene (reference sequence). This CDR3 is 15 amino acids long. Here the CDR3 DNA reads TGTGCCAGCGGCCGGCGGGGGGGCAACACCGGGGAGCTGTTTTTT. This gives the protein CASGRRGGNTGELFF.

This clone was found a few times. The chain couples TRBV7-9 to TRBJ2-2, with D possibly TRBD1 on 5 matching bases. Between the trimmed V and J ends, which lost 1 base and 10 bases, there was a span of 13 bases. This CDR3 contains 14 residues. Germline values: CDR1 SEHNR, CDR2 FQNEAQ (reference sequence). In nucleotides, the CDR3 is TGTGCCAGCAGCTTAGAGGCAGGGCAGGAGGAGCTGTTTTTT. This sequence encodes CASSLEAGQEELFF.

CDR3: CASSTRTGRGQPQHF. Written as DNA, the CDR3 is TGTGCCAGCAGTACTCGGACAGGGAGGGGTCAGCCCCAGCATTTT. The J gene is TRBJ1-5, the V gene TRBV28; 8 bases fit TRBD1. V gave up 5 bases and J gave up 6 bases; unmatched junction bases: 9. The CDR3 consists of 15 residues. Germline V gene sequence: CDR1 MDHEN, CDR2 SYDVKM.